This paragraph covers one T cell receptor (beta chain) sequence. Antigen unknown. These data are taken from a study of T cell responses to AZD1222 COVID-19 vaccine. Findings and limits, study-wide: Distributed over spike, vaccine-associated CD4 TCRs predominated at 160-218 and 743-854.

From germline, CDR1 is MNHEY and CDR2 SVGEGT. This CDR3 is 14 amino acids long. V lost 5 bases, J lost 4 bases, and 3 bases stayed unmatched. TCRdb's table, derived via immunoSEQ multiplex PCR, lists solely in-frame clones and lacks some. Of more than 120,000 clones in the sample, more than 85% were seen once. The receptor was isolated from an adult in good health. Source: peripheral blood, taken on day 0 of AZD1222 vaccination. J is TRBJ2-2 and V is TRBV6-2 or TRBV6-3; 8 nucleotides line up with TRBD1. The CDR3 sequence is CASSATGATGELFF. CDR3 bases: TGTGCCAGCAGTGCGACAGGGGCCACCGGGGAGCTGTTTTTT.